The clone carrying this T cell receptor beta chain has at least ten counts. The sample comes from a study of regulatory T cells in long-lasting Graves disease. For the study at large: Antithyroid drug use was under 3 months in newly diagnosed Graves' patients.

Assembly of TCR beta libraries relied on iRepertoire HTBI primers together with Arm-PCR of CDR3 regions. In TCRdb, the multiplex PCR reads were re-called with MiXCR into one record per CDR3 protein. The data hold 400,000 to 450,000 distinct CDR3 sequences, with 16% observed a single time. Time point denoted: newly diagnosed GD, antithyroid drugs for less than 3 months. RNA extracted from PBMCs served as the sequencing template. A blood draw put around 9 milliliters of peripheral blood into EDTA tubes. The same specimen was also included in a second study, on T cells in Graves' hyperthyroidism and ophthalmopathy.

The receptor's source is a woman between 25 and 40 years old with Graves disease. Sequencing was performed on peripheral blood mononuclear cells (PBMCs), taken at new diagnosis, from a patient treated with antithyroid drugs.

The CDR3 loop is CASSLRQAETQYF. The CDR3 DNA reads TGTGCCAGCAGTTTACGCCAGGCAGAGACCCAGTACTTC. The V gene is TRBV28, the J gene TRBJ2-5; D is uncertain. Germline CDR1 is MDHEN and CDR2 is SYDVKM. With 2 bases removed from V and 4 bases from J, the gap between germline ends came to 8 bases. The CDR3 runs to 13 residues.